These 18 T cell receptor beta chains were sequenced from one sample in a study of metastatic and nonmetastatic thyroid tumors. MiXCR reprocessed the PCR reads for TCRdb. The sample lists over 50,000 clones, roughly 29% occurring once. Thyroid surgery had not been preceded by any treatment in any patient. Material: blood. The source is a female donor with papillary thyroid cancer or a benign thyroid nodule (not recorded which). Some clones in this sample may be carry-over from other donors' samples.

This clone is classed as medium-sized (0.01 to 0.1%). V is TRBV30 and J is TRBJ1-1; no definite D call. There are 11 residues in the CDR3. Per germline, CDR1 GTSNPN and CDR2 SVGIG (reference sequence). V dropped 5 bases and J dropped 2 bases, with 6 bases sitting between them. DNA of the CDR3: TGTGCCTGGGTATTCAACACTGAAGCTTTCTTT. Translation: CAWVFNTEAFF.

This clone was recorded a few times. The V call is TRBV6-5, the J call TRBJ2-1; 9 bases fit TRBD2. V lost 4 bases, J lost 6 bases, and 4 bases stayed unmatched. The CDR3 sequence is 14 residues long. From germline, CDR1 is MNHEY and CDR2 SVGAGI. For the CDR3, the DNA is TGTGCCAGCAGTTTAGCGGGAGTTGGCAATGAGCAGTTCTTC. This gives the protein CASSLAGVGNEQFF.

The chain combines TRBV30 with TRBJ1-2; D is undetermined. This CDR3 is 14 amino acids long. Trimming removed 3 bases at V and 0 bases at J, with 11 bases between. Germline CDR1 is GTSNPN and CDR2 is SVGIG (reference sequence). In DNA form, the CDR3 reads TGTGCCTGGAGCAACGGATTTGCTAACTATGGCTACACCTTC. Amino acids: CAWSNGFANYGYTF.

This clone came up many times. It may be a read error: a sequence one base away is much more abundant. The CDR3 spells CSATSDKSYGYTF. Written as DNA, the CDR3 is TGCAGTGCTACCTCTGACAAGTCCTATGGCTACACCTTC. V usage is TRBV20-1 and J usage is TRBJ1-2, with no clear D. The CDR3 runs 13 residues. Germline loops: CDR1 DFQATT, CDR2 SNEGSKA (reference sequence). V was trimmed by 4 bases and J by 4 bases, leaving 13 bases between them.

This clone was recorded at least ten times. At one end the junction does not follow the germline gene, possibly because of a read error. The genes are TRBV20-1 and TRBJ1-5; D is possibly TRBD1 (5 bases). Germline values: CDR1 DFQATT, CDR2 SNEGSKA (reference sequence). The CDR3 extends over 15 amino acids. The CDR3 sequence is CSARDPGLSNQPRHF. CDR3 sequence (DNA): TGCAGTGCTAGAGATCCGGGACTTAGCAATCAGCCCCGGCATTTT.

There are a few counts of this clone. V gene TRBV25-1 combines with J gene TRBJ1-2, with D unresolved. The germline CDR1 and CDR2 sequences are MGHDK and SYGVNS. The CDR3 contains 13 residues. Trimming took 2 bases from V and 4 from J, leaving 8 bases between them. The DNA of the CDR3 is TGTGCCAGCAGTGAAGGTCTAGGCTATGGCTACACCTTC. It translates to CASSEGLGYGYTF.

V usage is TRBV6-1 and J usage is TRBJ1-2; TRBD1 aligns across 9 bases. Trimming removed 6 bases from V and 3 bases from J; junction bases left unmatched: 2. CDR3 length: 13 amino acids. CDR1 and CDR2 (germline): MNHNS, SASEGT. The CDR3 bases are TGTGCCAGCAGACAGGGGGCGTACTATGGCTACACCTTC. Translating it yields CASRQGAYYGYTF.

The table lists this clone with many counts. V is TRBV29-1 and J is TRBJ2-3; weak D call: TRBD2 (6 bases). There are 16 residues in the CDR3. The V and J ends lost 0 bases and 1 base respectively, with 14 bases between them. Germline lookup yields CDR1 SQVTM and CDR2 ANQGSEA. CDR3 protein: CSVEDRWEVGTDTQYF. The CDR3 DNA follows: TGCAGCGTTGAAGATCGGTGGGAGGTGGGCACAGATACGCAGTATTTT.

This clone was seen more than once but under ten times. This chain uses TRBV30 with TRBJ1-3; the D is unclear. V was trimmed by 0 bases and J by 0 bases, leaving 15 bases between them. The germline gives CDR1 GTSNPN, CDR2 SVGIG (reference sequence). This CDR3 region has 17 residues. Here the CDR3 reads CAWSVDLPVFSGNTIYF. The CDR3 nucleotides read TGTGCCTGGAGTGTAGACCTGCCCGTGTTCTCTGGAAACACCATATATTTT. Based on the CDR3 plus reference TRBV30 and TRBJ1-3, the full variable domain is SQTIHQWPATLVQPVGSPLSLECTVEGTSNPNLYWYRQAAGRGLQLLFYSVGIGQISSEVPQNLSASRPQDRQFILSSKKLLLSDSGFYLCAWSVDLPVFSGNTIYFGEGSWLTVV.

This clone was counted a few times. The CDR3 protein is CASSHSGARGGYTF. CDR3 nucleotide sequence: TGTGCCAGCAGCCACTCAGGAGCCCGAGGGGGCTACACCTTC. The V and J genes are TRBV27 and TRBJ1-2; D is ambiguous. Germline V gene data show CDR1 as MNHEY and CDR2 as SMNVEV (reference sequence). V lost 6 bases to trimming and J lost 8 bases, with 19 bases between them. The CDR3 has 14 residues.

J is TRBJ1-1 and V is TRBV2, with D perhaps matching TRBD1 (6 bases). The germline V gene encodes CDR1 SNHLY and CDR2 FYNNEI. CDR3 length: 13 residues. V was pared by 4 bases and J by 5 bases, with 11 bases between. CDR3 nucleotides: TGTGCCAGCAGTGTGGGGGGCAGTACTGAAGCTTTCTTT. This gives the protein CASSVGGSTEAFF.

By proportion, this clone is medium-sized. The J gene is TRBJ1-2, the V gene TRBV6-1; D gene unclear. Trimming left V 3 bases short and J 6 bases short, with 14 bases between. CDR3 length: 14 residues. The germline gives CDR1 MNHNS, CDR2 SASEGT. CDR3 sequence reads: CASSDAPSPDGYTF. The CDR3 DNA reads TGTGCCAGCAGTGATGCCCCCAGCCCCGATGGCTACACCTTC.

This clone was counted at least ten times. The rearrangement uses TRBV19 and TRBJ1-1; 7 bases fit TRBD1. Germline trimming cut 10 bases from V and 2 bases from J; bases unmatched to any gene: 4. Germline loops: CDR1 LNHDA, CDR2 SQIVND (reference sequence). This CDR3 contains 12 residues. The CDR3 here is CATRDRNTEAFF. For the CDR3, the DNA is TGTGCCACTAGGGACAGAAACACTGAAGCTTTCTTT.

This clone was seen many times. The J gene is TRBJ2-7, the V gene TRBV20-1; D perhaps matches TRBD1 (6 bases). V lost 6 bases and J lost 0, with 18 bases in between. This CDR3 region has 15 residues. Germline CDR1 reads DFQATT; CDR2 reads SNEGSKA (reference sequence). For the CDR3, the DNA is TGCAGTGCCCAGACCCCAGGGGCTAGCTCCTACGAGCAGTACTTC. This codes for CSAQTPGASSYEQYF.

This clone was detected a few times. This may arise from a read error, as a much more abundant clone is one base away. The chain links TRBV19 to TRBJ2-7, with 7 nucleotides matching TRBD2. Germline V gene sequence: CDR1 LNHDA, CDR2 SQIVND (reference sequence). CDR3 length: 14 residues. The CDR3: CASSIGGEGYGQYF. CDR3 sequence (DNA): TGTGCCAGTAGTATAGGCGGGGAGGGCTACGGGCAGTACTTC.

This clone showed up just a few times. The chain links TRBV11-2 to TRBJ2-1; 11 nucleotides align to TRBD2. Germline CDR1 reads SGHAT; CDR2 reads FQNNGV. V lost 3 bases to trimming and J lost 4 bases; unmatched junction nucleotides: 2. This CDR3 region has 15 residues. The CDR3 protein is CASSFLAGGYNEQFF. The CDR3 bases are TGTGCCAGCAGCTTCCTAGCGGGAGGTTACAATGAGCAGTTCTTC.

The V and J genes are TRBV6-1 and TRBJ2-6; D remains ambiguous. The germline V and J ends were trimmed by 8 bases and 0 bases, with 11 bases remaining between them. The CDR3 spans 15 residues. CDR1 and CDR2 (germline): MNHNS, SASEGT. The CDR3 nucleotides are TGTGCCAGCGCCAAGGTCAGCTCTGGGGCCAACGTCCTGACTTTC. Its translation is CASAKVSSGANVLTF.

The chain recombines TRBV19 with TRBJ2-1; D ambiguous. Germline V gene lookup returns CDR1 LNHDA and CDR2 SQIVND (reference sequence). This CDR3 contains 15 residues. V was cut by 3 bases and J by 6 bases, with 15 bases left in between. The CDR3 coding sequence is TGTGCCAGTAGTATTCAGGCGGTCCCGGCCAATGAGCAGTTCTTC. It is translated as CASSIQAVPANEQFF. The full variable domain, with the rest looked up from reference TRBV19 and TRBJ2-1, is DGGITQSPKYLFRKEGQNVTLSCEQNLNHDAMYWYRQDPGQGLRLIYYSQIVNDFQKGDIAEGYSVSREKKESFPLTVTSAQKNPTAFYLCASSIQAVPANEQFFGPGTRLTVL.